The sample holds many counts of the clone carrying this T cell receptor (beta chain). What it binds is unknown. TCRdb reprocessed the 5' RACE reads with MiXCR, giving one entry per CDR3 protein. The data contain approximately 200,000 distinct CDR3 sequences, over 10% of them seen just once; the ten biggest clones take up 16%. The CDR3 has 15 amino acids. V was clipped by 4 bases and J by 4 bases, with 15 bases between them. Germline V lookup: CDR1 SGHRS, CDR2 YFSETQ. This sample stems from a study of CD8 T cells in ankylosing spondylitis. Study-level points and caveats: Significant enrichment of disease-linked clones was reported in matched ankylosing spondylitis synovial fluid.

The sequence derives from a male donor with ankylosing spondylitis or in good health (not recorded which). V and J are TRBV5-1 and TRBJ2-1, with D perhaps TRBD1 or TRBD2 (5 bases each). The sample was blood, either unsorted or a sorted T cell fraction (not recorded which). The CDR3 reads CASSPLVGEYNEQFF. The DNA of the CDR3 is TGCGCCAGCAGCCCTTTGGTGGGGGAATACAATGAGCAGTTCTTC.